These T cell receptor beta chains were read from a single sample in a study of beta chain features in type 1 diabetes. Produced via immunoSEQ multiplex PCR; TCRdb's table is partial and in-frame only. The sample shows 200,000 to 250,000 clones, about 14% of them seen only once. Input material: naive CD4+ T cells from blood. The receptor set was obtained from a man aged 25 to 45 with type 1 diabetes. Both conserved end residues are part of each CDR3. D genes are given only for firm matches. Clone size is not always given. Where it is, it says once, few, many or a class for expanded clones.

clone_size: NA
j_call: TRBJ1-1
v_call: TRBV11-3
d_call: NA
cdr3_nt: TGTGCCAGCAGCAGGGGTTTGGGCACTGAAGCTTTCTTT
cdr3_aa: CASSRGLGTEAFF

clone_size: few
j_call: TRBJ1-6
v_call: TRBV5-6
d_call: NA
cdr3_nt: TGTGCCAGCAGCTCCTGGGGGGACTCACCCCTCCACTTT
cdr3_aa: CASSSWGDSPLHF

clone_size: NA
j_call: TRBJ2-1
v_call: TRBV7-2
d_call: TRBD2
cdr3_nt: TGTGCCAGCAGCTTAAGCGGGAGGGCCCTCAATGAGCAGTTCTTC
cdr3_aa: CASSLSGRALNEQFF

clone_size: few
j_call: TRBJ2-7
v_call: TRBV6-5
d_call: NA
cdr3_nt: TGTGCCAGTTCCAGGGCCTACGAGCAGTACTTC
cdr3_aa: CASSRAYEQYF

clone_size: NA
j_call: TRBJ1-1
v_call: TRBV5-4
d_call: NA
cdr3_nt: TGTGCCAGCGGCGGGGGAGGGAACACTGAAGCTTTCTTT
cdr3_aa: CASGGGGNTEAFF

clone_size: NA
j_call: TRBJ1-5
v_call: TRBV7-9
d_call: NA
cdr3_nt: TGTGCCAGCAGTGCAGGGGACCAGCCCCAGCATTTT
cdr3_aa: CASSAGDQPQHF

clone_size: few
j_call: TRBJ2-5
v_call: TRBV27
d_call: NA
cdr3_nt: TGTGCCAGCAAGTCGTGGGCACAAGAGACCCAGTACTTC
cdr3_aa: CASKSWAQETQYF

clone_size: NA
j_call: TRBJ1-4
v_call: TRBV29-1
d_call: NA
cdr3_nt: TGCAGCGTTGAAGGAGGGAGTGAAAAACTGTTTTTT
cdr3_aa: CSVEGGSEKLFF

clone_size: few
j_call: TRBJ2-3
v_call: TRBV18
d_call: NA
cdr3_nt: TGTGCCAGCTCACTGAATCCCCCGGGGGATACGCAGTATTTT
cdr3_aa: CASSLNPPGDTQYF

clone_size: few
j_call: TRBJ2-2
v_call: TRBV5-6
d_call: TRBD1
cdr3_nt: TGTGCCAGCAGCTCTCTCGGACAGGGAATCAGGACCGGGGAGCTGTTTTTT
cdr3_aa: CASSSLGQGIRTGELFF

clone_size: NA
j_call: TRBJ2-7
v_call: TRBV11-2
d_call: TRBD2
cdr3_nt: TGTGCCAGCAGCCCCACTAGCGGGAGGACCTACGAGCAGTACTTC
cdr3_aa: CASSPTSGRTYEQYF

clone_size: few
j_call: TRBJ2-7
v_call: TRBV5-1
d_call: TRBD2
cdr3_nt: TGCGCCAGCAGCTTGGGCCCTAGCGGGAGCTCGTACGAGCAGTACTTC
cdr3_aa: CASSLGPSGSSYEQYF

clone_size: few
j_call: TRBJ1-2
v_call: TRBV25-1
d_call: NA
cdr3_nt: TGTGCCAGCAGTGCGACAAGTTATGGCTACACCTTC
cdr3_aa: CASSATSYGYTF

clone_size: NA
j_call: TRBJ2-1
v_call: TRBV25-1
d_call: TRBD2
cdr3_nt: TGTGCCAGCAGTCTTCCCATAGCGGGGTTCAATGAGCAGTTCTTC
cdr3_aa: CASSLPIAGFNEQFF

clone_size: once
j_call: TRBJ2-7
v_call: TRBV11-2
d_call: NA
cdr3_nt: TGTGCCAGCAGCTTAGATAGCAGGGCCCTCAACGCGCAGTACTTC
cdr3_aa: CASSLDSRALNAQYF

clone_size: few
j_call: TRBJ1-2
v_call: TRBV5-1
d_call: NA
cdr3_nt: TGCGCCAGCAGCTTGAATGGGGCGGATTATGGCTACACCTTC
cdr3_aa: CASSLNGADYGYTF

clone_size: few
j_call: TRBJ1-2
v_call: TRBV30
d_call: NA
cdr3_nt: TGTGCCTGGAGGGGGCCCTCCGTAGATGGCTACACCTTC
cdr3_aa: CAWRGPSVDGYTF

clone_size: few
j_call: TRBJ1-6
v_call: TRBV6-5
d_call: NA
cdr3_nt: TGTGCCAGTTCGCTCGAGGGGGTTCTTAATTCACCCCTCCACTTT
cdr3_aa: CASSLEGVLNSPLHF

clone_size: few
j_call: TRBJ1-3
v_call: TRBV14
d_call: NA
cdr3_nt: TGTGCCAGCAGCCTTCTTGGGACATCTGGAAACACCATATATTTT
cdr3_aa: CASSLLGTSGNTIYF

clone_size: NA
j_call: TRBJ2-3
v_call: TRBV7-2
d_call: TRBD2
cdr3_nt: TGTGCCAGCAGGTTAGGACTAGCGATCACAGATACGCAGTATTTT
cdr3_aa: CASRLGLAITDTQYF

clone_size: few
j_call: TRBJ1-1
v_call: TRBV7-9
d_call: NA
cdr3_nt: TGTGCCAGCAGCTTAGTCGAGGGGAGGTCTGAAGCTTTCTTT
cdr3_aa: CASSLVEGRSEAFF

clone_size: NA
j_call: TRBJ2-5
v_call: TRBV5-1
d_call: TRBD2
cdr3_nt: TGCGCCAGCAGCGCGGGGCTAGCGGGCCTCCAAGAGACCCAGTACTTC
cdr3_aa: CASSAGLAGLQETQYF

clone_size: NA
j_call: TRBJ1-1
v_call: TRBV5-1
d_call: NA
cdr3_nt: TGCGCCAGCAGATTTACCTGGGACGGGGGAACTGAAGCTTTCTTT
cdr3_aa: CASRFTWDGGTEAFF

clone_size: NA
j_call: TRBJ2-1
v_call: TRBV29-1
d_call: TRBD2
cdr3_nt: TGCAGCGTTGCCACTAGCGGGAGAAACAATGAGCAGTTCTTC
cdr3_aa: CSVATSGRNNEQFF

clone_size: few
j_call: TRBJ2-1
v_call: TRBV11-2
d_call: TRBD2
cdr3_nt: TGTGCCAGCAGCCCGACTAGCGAGCAGTTCTTC
cdr3_aa: CASSPTSEQFF

clone_size: few
j_call: TRBJ1-1
v_call: TRBV6-1
d_call: NA
cdr3_nt: TGTGCCAGCAGTGAAACCGACCGGACTGAGGCTTTCTTT
cdr3_aa: CASSETDRTEAFF

clone_size: NA
j_call: TRBJ1-1
v_call: TRBV28
d_call: NA
cdr3_nt: TGTGCCAGCAGACCTCCTCGGGTCCCGAACACTGAAGCTTTCTTT
cdr3_aa: CASRPPRVPNTEAFF

clone_size: NA
j_call: TRBJ1-1
v_call: TRBV30
d_call: NA
cdr3_nt: TGTGCCTGGGCTTTCCTTCGAGGATCTGAAGCTTTCTTT
cdr3_aa: CAWAFLRGSEAFF

clone_size: few
j_call: TRBJ2-2
v_call: TRBV7-2
d_call: NA
cdr3_nt: TGTGCCAGCAGCTTAGCGTTAGGACAGAAGAACACCGGGGAGCTGTTTTTT
cdr3_aa: CASSLALGQKNTGELFF

clone_size: few
j_call: TRBJ2-1
v_call: TRBV11-2
d_call: NA
cdr3_nt: TGTGCCAGCAGCTTAGTGACTCAGGGCCCTAACGTTGAGCAGTTCTTC
cdr3_aa: CASSLVTQGPNVEQFF

clone_size: few
j_call: TRBJ2-7
v_call: TRBV29-1
d_call: NA
cdr3_nt: TGCAGCGTTGAAGTGTCAGGGCGTTACTACGAGCAGTACTTC
cdr3_aa: CSVEVSGRYYEQYF

clone_size: few
j_call: TRBJ2-3
v_call: TRBV18
d_call: NA
cdr3_nt: TGTGCCAGCTCACCGCTGGAAGCGGCAGCAGATACGCAGTATTTT
cdr3_aa: CASSPLEAAADTQYF

clone_size: few
j_call: TRBJ1-2
v_call: TRBV19
d_call: TRBD1
cdr3_nt: TGTGCCAGTAGTTCCGGACAGGAACACTATGGCTACACCTTC
cdr3_aa: CASSSGQEHYGYTF

clone_size: NA
j_call: TRBJ1-2
v_call: TRBV5-1
d_call: NA
cdr3_nt: TGCGCCAGCAGCTTGCCTACGGGGGTGGGCTATGGCTACACCTTC
cdr3_aa: CASSLPTGVGYGYTF

clone_size: NA
j_call: TRBJ2-7
v_call: TRBV5-1
d_call: NA
cdr3_nt: TGCGCCAGCAGCTTGGCGGACAACTCCTACGAGCAGTACTTC
cdr3_aa: CASSLADNSYEQYF

clone_size: few
j_call: TRBJ2-7
v_call: TRBV10-3
d_call: TRBD1
cdr3_nt: TGTGCCATCAGCCGCGAGACAGGGGGATACGAGCAGTACTTC
cdr3_aa: CAISRETGGYEQYF

clone_size: few
j_call: TRBJ2-7
v_call: TRBV9
d_call: NA
cdr3_nt: TGTGCCAGCAGCGTGGATAGCGGCTACTCCTACGAGCAGTACTTC
cdr3_aa: CASSVDSGYSYEQYF

clone_size: few
j_call: TRBJ1-2
v_call: TRBV2
d_call: TRBD1
cdr3_nt: TGTGCCAGCAACCTTGAGACAGGGGGCTATGGCTACACCTTC
cdr3_aa: CASNLETGGYGYTF

clone_size: few
j_call: TRBJ2-5
v_call: TRBV6-5
d_call: TRBD1
cdr3_nt: TGTGCCAGCAGCGCCGGACAGGGGCAGACCCAGTACTTC
cdr3_aa: CASSAGQGQTQYF

clone_size: NA
j_call: TRBJ2-5
v_call: TRBV5-1
d_call: NA
cdr3_nt: TGCGCCAGCAGCTTCGGAGTAGGGAGCGGAGAGACCCAGTACTTC
cdr3_aa: CASSFGVGSGETQYF

clone_size: few
j_call: TRBJ1-2
v_call: TRBV2
d_call: TRBD1
cdr3_nt: TGTGCCGGGGACCCGGGACAGGGGAACTATGGCTACACCTTC
cdr3_aa: CAGDPGQGNYGYTF

clone_size: NA
j_call: TRBJ1-5
v_call: TRBV6-6
d_call: NA
cdr3_nt: TGTGCCAGCAGTTCTCAGGGGAGTCAGCCCCAGCATTTT
cdr3_aa: CASSSQGSQPQHF

clone_size: NA
j_call: TRBJ1-5
v_call: TRBV5-6
d_call: NA
cdr3_nt: TGTGCCAGCAGCGCAGGGGAAGGTCAGCCCCAGCATTTT
cdr3_aa: CASSAGEGQPQHF

clone_size: NA
j_call: TRBJ2-3
v_call: TRBV5-4
d_call: TRBD1
cdr3_nt: TGTGCCAGCAGCTCCGAGGGGGCTAGCACAGATACGCAGTATTTT
cdr3_aa: CASSSEGASTDTQYF

clone_size: NA
j_call: TRBJ1-2
v_call: TRBV19
d_call: NA
cdr3_nt: TGTGCCAGTAGTATGAGGAACACGGGGGGCGCCCATGGCTACACCTTC
cdr3_aa: CASSMRNTGGAHGYTF

clone_size: NA
j_call: TRBJ2-5
v_call: TRBV5-1
d_call: NA
cdr3_nt: TGCGCCAGCAGCTTTCAGGAGGGAGAGACCCAGTACTTC
cdr3_aa: CASSFQEGETQYF

clone_size: few
j_call: TRBJ1-4
v_call: TRBV4-1
d_call: TRBD1
cdr3_nt: TGCGCCAGCAGCCAAACCGGGACAGTCTCAGAAAAACTGTTTTTT
cdr3_aa: CASSQTGTVSEKLFF

clone_size: few
j_call: TRBJ2-7
v_call: TRBV18
d_call: TRBD1
cdr3_nt: TGTGCCAGCTCACGGAAGGGACAGGGGAGCTCCTACGAGCAGTACTTC
cdr3_aa: CASSRKGQGSSYEQYF

clone_size: few
j_call: TRBJ1-2
v_call: TRBV29-1
d_call: NA
cdr3_nt: TGCAGCGTGAATTCCGGGCAGGGTGGTTACTATGGCTACACCTTC
cdr3_aa: CSVNSGQGGYYGYTF

clone_size: few
j_call: TRBJ2-5
v_call: TRBV7-6
d_call: NA
cdr3_nt: TGTGCCAGCAGCTTACGGCAGGGCCGGGAGACCCAGTACTTC
cdr3_aa: CASSLRQGRETQYF

clone_size: few
j_call: TRBJ2-2
v_call: TRBV9
d_call: TRBD2
cdr3_nt: TGTGCCAGCAGCGTAGAAGTGCTAGCGGGGCCCGCCGGGGAGCTGTTTTTT
cdr3_aa: CASSVEVLAGPAGELFF

clone_size: few
j_call: TRBJ2-5
v_call: TRBV19
d_call: NA
cdr3_nt: TGTGCCAGTAGTATAGGTAGGAGGGAGGAGACCCAGTACTTC
cdr3_aa: CASSIGRREETQYF